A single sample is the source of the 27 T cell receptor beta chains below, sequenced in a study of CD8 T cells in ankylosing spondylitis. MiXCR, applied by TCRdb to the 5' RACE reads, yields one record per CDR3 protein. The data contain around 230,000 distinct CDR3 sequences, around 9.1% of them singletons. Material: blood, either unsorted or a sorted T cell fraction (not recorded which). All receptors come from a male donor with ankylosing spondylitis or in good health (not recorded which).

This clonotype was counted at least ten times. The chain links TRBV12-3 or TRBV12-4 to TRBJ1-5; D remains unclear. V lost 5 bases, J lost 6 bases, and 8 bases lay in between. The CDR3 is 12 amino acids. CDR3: CASSPTPQPQHF. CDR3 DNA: TGTGCCAGCAGTCCCACGCCTCAGCCCCAGCATTTT.

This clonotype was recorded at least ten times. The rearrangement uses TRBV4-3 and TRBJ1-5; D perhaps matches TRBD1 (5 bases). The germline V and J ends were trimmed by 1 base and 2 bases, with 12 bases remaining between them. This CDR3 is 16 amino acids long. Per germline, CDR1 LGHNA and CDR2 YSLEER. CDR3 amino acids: CASSQVRGVGNQPQHF. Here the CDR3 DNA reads TGCGCCAGCAGCCAAGTGCGGGGGGTTGGCAATCAGCCCCAGCATTTT.

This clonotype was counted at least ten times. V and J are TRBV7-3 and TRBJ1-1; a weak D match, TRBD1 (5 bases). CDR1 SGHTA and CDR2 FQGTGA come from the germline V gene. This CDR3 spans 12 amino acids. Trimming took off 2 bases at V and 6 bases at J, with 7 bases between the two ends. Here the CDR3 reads CASSLGTSEAFF. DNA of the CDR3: TGTGCCAGCAGCTTAGGGACGTCTGAAGCTTTCTTT.

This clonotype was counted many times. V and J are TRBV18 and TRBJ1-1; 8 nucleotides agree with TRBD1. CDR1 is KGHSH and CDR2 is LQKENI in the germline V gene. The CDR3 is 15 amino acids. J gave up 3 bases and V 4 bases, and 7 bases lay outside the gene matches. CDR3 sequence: CASSHQGARDTEAFF. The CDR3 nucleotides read TGTGCCAGCTCACATCAGGGGGCGCGGGACACTGAAGCTTTCTTT.

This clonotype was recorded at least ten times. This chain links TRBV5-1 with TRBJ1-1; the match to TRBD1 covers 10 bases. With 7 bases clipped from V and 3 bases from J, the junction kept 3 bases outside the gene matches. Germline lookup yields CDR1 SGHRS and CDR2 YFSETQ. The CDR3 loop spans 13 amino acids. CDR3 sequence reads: CASRGQGDTEAFF. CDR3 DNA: TGCGCCAGCCGCGGACAGGGGGACACTGAAGCTTTCTTT.

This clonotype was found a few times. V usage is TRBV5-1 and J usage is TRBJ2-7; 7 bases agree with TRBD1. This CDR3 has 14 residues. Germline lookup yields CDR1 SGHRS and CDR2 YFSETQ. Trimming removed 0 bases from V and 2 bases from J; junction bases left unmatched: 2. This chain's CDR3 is CASSLAGTAYEQYF. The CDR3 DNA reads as TGCGCCAGCAGCTTGGCCGGGACAGCCTACGAGCAGTACTTC.

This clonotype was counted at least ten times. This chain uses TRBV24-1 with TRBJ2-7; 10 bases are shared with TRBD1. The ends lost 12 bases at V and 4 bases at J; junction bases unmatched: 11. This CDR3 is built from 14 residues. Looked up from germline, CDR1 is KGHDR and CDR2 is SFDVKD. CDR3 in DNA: TGTGCCGTACTAAGGACAGGGGGGAAATACGAGCAGTACTTC. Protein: CAVLRTGGKYEQYF.

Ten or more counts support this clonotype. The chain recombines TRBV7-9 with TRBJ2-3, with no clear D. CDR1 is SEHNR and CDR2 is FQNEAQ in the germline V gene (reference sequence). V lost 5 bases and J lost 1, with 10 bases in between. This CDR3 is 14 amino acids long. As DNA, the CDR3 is TGTGCCAGCAGCCCCCGCGGTCGCACAGATACGCAGTATTTT. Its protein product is CASSPRGRTDTQYF.

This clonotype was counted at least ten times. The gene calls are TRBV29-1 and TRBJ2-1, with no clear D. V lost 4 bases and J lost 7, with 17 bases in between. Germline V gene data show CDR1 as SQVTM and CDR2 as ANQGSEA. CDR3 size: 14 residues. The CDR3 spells CSVGRRSERNEQFF. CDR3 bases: TGCAGCGTTGGAAGACGGAGCGAACGGAATGAGCAGTTCTTC.

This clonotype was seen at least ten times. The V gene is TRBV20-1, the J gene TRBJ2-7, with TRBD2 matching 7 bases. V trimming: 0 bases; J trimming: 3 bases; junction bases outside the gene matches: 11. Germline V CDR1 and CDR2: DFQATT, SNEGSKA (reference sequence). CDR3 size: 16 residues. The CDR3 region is CSARDTGGTLIYEQYF. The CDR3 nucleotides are TGCAGTGCTAGAGATACGGGGGGAACACTCATCTACGAGCAGTACTTC.

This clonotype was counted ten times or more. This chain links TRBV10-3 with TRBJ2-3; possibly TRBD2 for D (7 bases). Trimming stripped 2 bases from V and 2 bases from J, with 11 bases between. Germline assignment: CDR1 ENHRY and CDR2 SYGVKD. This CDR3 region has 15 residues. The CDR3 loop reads CAISEGGGNTDTQYF. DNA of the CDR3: TGTGCCATCAGTGAGGGCGGGGGCAACACAGATACGCAGTATTTT.

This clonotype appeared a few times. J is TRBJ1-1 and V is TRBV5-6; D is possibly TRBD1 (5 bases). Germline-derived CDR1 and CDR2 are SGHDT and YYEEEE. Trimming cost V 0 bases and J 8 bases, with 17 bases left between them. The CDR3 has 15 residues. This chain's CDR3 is CASSLVQAPDPEAFF. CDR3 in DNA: TGTGCCAGCAGCTTGGTACAGGCCCCGGACCCGGAAGCTTTCTTT.

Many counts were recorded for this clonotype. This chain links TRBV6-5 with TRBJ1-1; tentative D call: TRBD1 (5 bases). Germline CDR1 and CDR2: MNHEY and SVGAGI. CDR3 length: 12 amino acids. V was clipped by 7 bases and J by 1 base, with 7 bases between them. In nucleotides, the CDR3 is TGTGCCAGCACTCAGGGGAACACTGAAGCTTTCTTT. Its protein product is CASTQGNTEAFF.

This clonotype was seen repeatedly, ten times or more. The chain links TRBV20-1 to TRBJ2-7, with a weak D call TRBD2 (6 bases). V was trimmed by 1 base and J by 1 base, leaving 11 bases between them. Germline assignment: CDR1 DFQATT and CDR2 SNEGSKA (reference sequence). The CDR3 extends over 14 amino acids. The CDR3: CSARVGGTSYEQYF. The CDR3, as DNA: TGCAGTGCTAGAGTGGGGGGAACTTCCTACGAGCAGTACTTC.

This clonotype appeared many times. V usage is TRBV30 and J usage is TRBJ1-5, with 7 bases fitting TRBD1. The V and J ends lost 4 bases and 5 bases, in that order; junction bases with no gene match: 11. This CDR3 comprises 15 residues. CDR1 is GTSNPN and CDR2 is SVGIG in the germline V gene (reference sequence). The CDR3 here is CAWTQTGTVDQPQHF. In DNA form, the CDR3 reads TGTGCCTGGACCCAAACCGGGACAGTTGATCAGCCCCAGCATTTT.

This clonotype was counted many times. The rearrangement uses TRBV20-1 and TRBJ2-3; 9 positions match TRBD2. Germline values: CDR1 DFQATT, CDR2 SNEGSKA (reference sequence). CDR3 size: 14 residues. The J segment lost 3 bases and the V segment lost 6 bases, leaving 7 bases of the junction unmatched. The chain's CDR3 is CSATGTSSTDTQYF. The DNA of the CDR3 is TGCAGTGCCACCGGGACTAGCTCAACAGATACGCAGTATTTT.

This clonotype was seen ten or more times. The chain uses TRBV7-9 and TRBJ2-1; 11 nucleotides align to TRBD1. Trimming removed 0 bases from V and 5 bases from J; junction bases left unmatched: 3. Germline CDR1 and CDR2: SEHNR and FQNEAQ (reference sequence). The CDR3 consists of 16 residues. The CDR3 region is CASSLAPGQGDNEQFF. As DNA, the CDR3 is TGTGCCAGCAGCTTAGCTCCGGGACAGGGGGACAATGAGCAGTTCTTC. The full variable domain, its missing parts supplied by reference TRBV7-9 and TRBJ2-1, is DTGVSQNPRHKITKRGQNVTFRCDPISEHNRLYWYRQTLGQGPEFLTYFQNEAQLEKSRLLSDRFSAERPKGSFSTLEIQRTEQGDSAMYLCASSLAPGQGDNEQFFGPGTRLTVL.

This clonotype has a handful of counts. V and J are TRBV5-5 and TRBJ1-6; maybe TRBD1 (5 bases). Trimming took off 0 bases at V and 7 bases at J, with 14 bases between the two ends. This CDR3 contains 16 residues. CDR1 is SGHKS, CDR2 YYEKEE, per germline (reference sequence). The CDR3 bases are TGTGCCAGCAGCTTGGCCGGGCAGGGTCTCAATTCACCCCTCCACTTT. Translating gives CASSLAGQGLNSPLHF.

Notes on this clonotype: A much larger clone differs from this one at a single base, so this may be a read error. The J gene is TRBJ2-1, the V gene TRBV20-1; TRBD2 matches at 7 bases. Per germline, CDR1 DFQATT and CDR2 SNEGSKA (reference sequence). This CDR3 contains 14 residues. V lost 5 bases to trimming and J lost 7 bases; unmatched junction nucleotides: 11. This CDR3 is CSAQKTGGLNEQFF. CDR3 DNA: TGCAGTGCTCAAAAAACGGGAGGATTGAATGAGCAGTTCTTC.

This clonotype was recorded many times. CDR3 in DNA: TGCAGTGCTACCAGGGGGGGTAGGCTGTTTTTT. As protein: CSATRGGRLFF. V is TRBV20-1 and J is TRBJ2-2, with D perhaps given as TRBD1 or TRBD2 (7 bases each). The CDR3 contains 11 residues. V was clipped by 4 bases and J by 13 bases, with 13 bases between them. In germline, CDR1 is DFQATT, CDR2 SNEGSKA (reference sequence).

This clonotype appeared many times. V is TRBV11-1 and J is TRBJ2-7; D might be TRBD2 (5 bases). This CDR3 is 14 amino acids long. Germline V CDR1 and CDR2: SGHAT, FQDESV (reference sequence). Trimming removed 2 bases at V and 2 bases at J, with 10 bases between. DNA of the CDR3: TGTGCCAGCAGCTTATATGCGGGCACCTACGAGCAGTACTTC. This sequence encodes CASSLYAGTYEQYF.

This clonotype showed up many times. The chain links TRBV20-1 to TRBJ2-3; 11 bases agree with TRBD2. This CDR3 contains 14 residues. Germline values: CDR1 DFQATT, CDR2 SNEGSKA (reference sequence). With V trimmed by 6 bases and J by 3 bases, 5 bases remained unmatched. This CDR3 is CSARLAGLTDTQYF. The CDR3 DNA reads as TGCAGTGCGCGACTAGCGGGATTAACAGATACGCAGTATTTT.

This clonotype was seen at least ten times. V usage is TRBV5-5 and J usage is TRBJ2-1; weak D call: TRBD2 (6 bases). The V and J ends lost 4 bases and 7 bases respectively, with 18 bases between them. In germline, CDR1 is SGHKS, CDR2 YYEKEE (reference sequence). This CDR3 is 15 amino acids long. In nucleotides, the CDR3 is TGTGCCAGCAGCCTTTCGGCTAGACTAGAGAATGAGCAGTTCTTC. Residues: CASSLSARLENEQFF.

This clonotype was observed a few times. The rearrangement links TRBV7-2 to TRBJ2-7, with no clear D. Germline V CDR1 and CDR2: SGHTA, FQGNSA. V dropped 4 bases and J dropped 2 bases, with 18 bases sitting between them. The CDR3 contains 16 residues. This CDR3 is CASSSTLTTVTYEQYF. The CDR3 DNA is TGTGCCAGCAGCTCGACATTGACGACGGTGACCTACGAGCAGTACTTC.

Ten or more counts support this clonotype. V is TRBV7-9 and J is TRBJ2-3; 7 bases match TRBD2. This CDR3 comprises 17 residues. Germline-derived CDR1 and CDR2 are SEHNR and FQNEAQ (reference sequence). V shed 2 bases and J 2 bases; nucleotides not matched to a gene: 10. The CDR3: CASSLRLASGSTDTQYF. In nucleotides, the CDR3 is TGTGCCAGCAGCTTAAGGTTGGCTAGCGGTTCCACAGATACGCAGTATTTT.

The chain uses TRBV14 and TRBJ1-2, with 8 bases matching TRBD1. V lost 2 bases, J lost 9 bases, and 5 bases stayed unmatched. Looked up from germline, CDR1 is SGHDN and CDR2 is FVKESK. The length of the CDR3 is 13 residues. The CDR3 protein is CASSQRRTGSYTF. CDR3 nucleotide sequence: TGTGCCAGCAGCCAAAGAAGGACAGGGAGCTACACCTTC.

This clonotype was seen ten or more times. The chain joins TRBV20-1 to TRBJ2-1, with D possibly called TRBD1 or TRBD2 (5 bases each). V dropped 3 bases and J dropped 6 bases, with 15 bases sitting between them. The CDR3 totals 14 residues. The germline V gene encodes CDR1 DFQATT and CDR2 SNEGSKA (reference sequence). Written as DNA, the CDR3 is TGCAGTGCTAGTAAGCAGGGCGAGGGCAATGAGCAGTTCTTC. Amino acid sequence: CSASKQGEGNEQFF.